This section outlines one T cell receptor (beta chain) sequence together with its context. Its antigen is not yet known. No qualities accompany the bases; no much larger clone lies one base away. This sample is part of a study of blood T cell repertoires in COVID-19 (dated by TCRdb to about 2020). Regarding the research as a whole: Samples from collaborators originated in the United States, Italy and Spain and spanned both the acute and convalescent phases of COVID-19. The prospective study material was composed of cDNA or gDNA derived from T cells, B-cell-depleted T cells, or PBMCs. Deeply sampled blood TCRbeta repertoires from subjects exposed to, actively infected with, or recovered from COVID-19 were included in the dataset. The repertoires were made available in a free public database intended to serve as a resource for research on the immune response to SARS-CoV-2. Samples were obtained from the ongoing ImmuneRACE study (first 160 participants) and from over 1,000 subjects provided by 6 global collaborators. A de-identified subject ID, COVID-19 status, age in years and sex were almost always included in the sample metadata. Where HLA class I and class II types were available, the types were taken from metadata supplied by the sample provider, not from assay-based typing.

Participants in the prospective study were enrolled through a virtual design, were aged about 18 to 89 years, and lived in roughly 24 United States geographic areas. In the prospective study, cohorts were assigned on the basis of participant-reported clinical history obtained from a screening survey and a study questionnaire. For ImmuneRACE Cohort 3, a participant was defined as recovered based on two consecutive negative NP/OP PCR tests, clearance by a healthcare professional, or resolution of symptoms. In the prospective study, mobile phlebotomists collected whole blood, serum and a nasopharyngeal or oropharyngeal swab from each participant. Additional blood draws and questionnaires over an approximately 2-month period could optionally be provided by prospective study participants. Before DNA extraction, blood samples from the prospective study were shipped at room temperature or frozen. The immunoSEQ Assay, a bias-controlled multiplex PCR, was used to amplify TCRbeta CDR3 regions from genomic DNA. As for the original processing: The number of nucleated cells in each sample was estimated by amplification of reference gene primers within the assay. To quantify the absolute abundance of each unique TCRbeta CDR3 rearrangement, sequence reads were collapsed and filtered. Productive Simpson clonality was computed per sample as the square root of Simpson's diversity index over productive rearrangements. Imported from immuneACCESS, the table was reduced by TCRdb to in-frame sequences with V and J called. These copies leave out some clones; in studies compared against another copy, an unresolved V gene accounts for under half, and the cause of the remainder is not known. That table gives V, J and clone size, and the DNA gave D and trimming. The sample data list about 400,000 clones, and 85% to 90% of these were observed just once. 1.5% to 2% of the sample is in the top ten clones.

Results and caveats for the whole study, not just this receptor: The amount of clinical and demographic metadata varied by source and participant and was provided uncurated.

The CDR3 numbers 12 residues from cysteine through phenylalanine. The sequence is cut down to CDR3 DNA, 36 bases in frame from base 1. V drops 10 bases and J drops 5 bases, leaving 14 bases in between. CDR1 and CDR2 (MNHEY, SVGAGI) derive from the germline V gene. The chain is made from TRBV6-5 and TRBJ1-1, with a weak D call of TRBD1 (5 bases match). Sequencing was performed on PBMCs or T cells enriched from blood (not recorded which). The sequence came from a woman between 25 and 40 years old who had recovered from COVID-19. The CDR3: CATFGGRTEAFF. The nucleotide sequence reads TGTGCCACCTTCGGGGGGAGGACTGAAGCTTTCTTT.